Reported below is one T cell receptor (beta chain). These data originate in a study of blood T cell repertoires in COVID-19. As for the study in general: Spain, Italy and the United States supplied samples that represented acute and convalescent COVID-19. In each case, the material was cDNA or gDNA derived from T cells, B-cell-depleted T cells, or PBMCs.

Under the authors' procedure: For nucleated cells, counts were estimated from reference gene primer amplification. Sequencing was performed with immunoSEQ multiplex PCR; in TCRdb, only in-frame clones are kept and a portion is missing. That table is the source of V, J and clone size, and D and trimming were worked out from the DNA. The table shows approximately 70,000 clones, with approximately 90% occurring only once. CDR1 is MDHEN and CDR2 is SYDVKM in the germline V gene. Unmatched junction bases numbered 10, after V lost 7 bases and J lost 7 bases. CDR3 length: 14 residues. The receptor was derived from a man in his 70s with active or convalescent COVID-19. The specimen was peripheral blood. The chain joins TRBV28 to TRBJ1-5; 7 nucleotides line up with TRBD1. The CDR3 protein is CASKHRGGGQPQHF. DNA of the CDR3: TGTGCCAGCAAACACAGGGGCGGAGGGCAGCCCCAGCATTTT.